The rows below give T cell receptor beta chains drawn from one sample of a study of blood T cell repertoires in COVID-19. Profiling relied on immunoSEQ multiplex PCR, and the TCRdb table lists in-frame clones only, not all of them. The sample has 400,000 to 500,000 clones; around nine tenths are singletons. Sequencing was done on a sample of PBMCs or T cells enriched from blood (not recorded which). These receptors all come from a woman in her late teens or twenties who had been exposed to COVID-19. The conserved cysteine and the conserved F or W are not part of the CDR3 here.

v_gene	j_gene	CDR3aa
TRBV2	TRBJ2-3	ASSEGLADTQY
TRBV28	TRBJ2-3	ASSSPAAGGYTDTQY
TRBV11-2	TRBJ2-1	ASSLAGTGGYNEQF
TRBV5-5	TRBJ1-2	ASSLTAGTGGAGVGYT
TRBV7-2	TRBJ1-1	ASSSHMNTEAF
TRBV24-1	TRBJ1-2	ATSQGSHYGYT
TRBV7-2	TRBJ2-7	ASSLRQSSGGYSYEQY
TRBV6-4	TRBJ2-1	ASATSGGLLGNEQF
TRBV19	TRBJ2-2	ASSIGHRGTTNTGELF
TRBV19	TRBJ1-5	ASSIGTGNQPQH
TRBV21-1	TRBJ2-2	ASSDTGTGDGGRTGELF
TRBV25-1	TRBJ2-1	ASSNTGLAGSNEQF
TRBV19	TRBJ2-3	ASSATRGGRDTQY
TRBV29-1	TRBJ2-3	SVEDPDVKRAGVSTDTQY
TRBV7-2	TRBJ2-7	ASSLVPSGSGYEQY
TRBV7-2	TRBJ1-1	ASSLLPGQGARGAF
TRBV4-1	TRBJ2-6	ASSQEFGTGANVLT
TRBV4-1	TRBJ1-2	ASSQPGQGNYGYT
TRBV6-6	TRBJ1-2	ASSPAEGNYGYT
TRBV7-9	TRBJ1-1	ASSPRDRDTEAF
TRBV2	TRBJ2-7	ASSGQTTLYEQY
TRBV6-5	TRBJ1-1	ASSLRTGDTEAF
TRBV5-8	TRBJ1-1	ASGDSPVWYTEAF
TRBV2	TRBJ2-1	ASSIAGGSYNEQF
TRBV3-1/TRBV3-2	TRBJ2-2	ATKTGTANTGELF
TRBV5-4	TRBJ1-2	ASSWGQAGDGYT
TRBV6-6	TRBJ2-2	ASSLLAGGQKTGELF
TRBV7-2	TRBJ2-3	ASSATGGPPDTQY
TRBV18	TRBJ1-1	ASSQTDLNTEAF
TRBV27	TRBJ1-1	ASSFQGSTEAF
TRBV3-1/TRBV3-2	TRBJ2-7	ASSQEIGGTSYDEQY
TRBV7-2	TRBJ2-7	ASSTGLNYEQY
TRBV5-1	TRBJ1-3	ASSRTGDLGNTIY
TRBV11-3	TRBJ2-7	ASSLGSGGAYEQY
TRBV2	TRBJ1-4	ASRETGIPNEKLF
TRBV5-1	TRBJ2-7	ASSLRGPYEQY
TRBV4-1	TRBJ2-7	ASSRSTGGMSWVYEQY
TRBV7-2	TRBJ2-7	ASSLTTIEQY
TRBV6-1	TRBJ1-6	ASSGQVIGFNSPLH
TRBV28	TRBJ2-7	ASNPGGGWDEQY
TRBV19	TRBJ2-3	ASSMGQATLRY
TRBV5-1	TRBJ1-2	ASSLGTGDYGYT
TRBV5-4	TRBJ1-6	ASSLQGGSPLH
TRBV27	TRBJ2-7	ASSFLGTSGSTY
TRBV14	TRBJ2-5	ASSQGGSYETQY
TRBV6-5	TRBJ1-5	ASTKDSIGEQPQH
TRBV30	TRBJ2-1	AWAVSYNEQF
TRBV24-1	TRBJ2-3	ATSDLTSGPDTQY
TRBV13	TRBJ2-1	ASTYGTSDYNEQF